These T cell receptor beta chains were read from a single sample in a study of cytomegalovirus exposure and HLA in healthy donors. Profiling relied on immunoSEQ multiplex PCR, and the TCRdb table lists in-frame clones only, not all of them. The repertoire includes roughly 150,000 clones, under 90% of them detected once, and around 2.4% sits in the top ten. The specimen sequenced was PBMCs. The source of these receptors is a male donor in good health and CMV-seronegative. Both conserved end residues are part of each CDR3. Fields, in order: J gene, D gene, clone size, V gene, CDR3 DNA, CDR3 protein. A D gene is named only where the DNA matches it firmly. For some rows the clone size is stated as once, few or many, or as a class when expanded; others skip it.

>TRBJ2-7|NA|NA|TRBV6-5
TGTGCCAGCACCTCGGACAGCCCCTACGAGCAGTACTTC
CASTSDSPYEQYF
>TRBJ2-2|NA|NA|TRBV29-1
TGCAGCGTTGTATACAGGGCGGCCGGCGGGGAGCTGTTTTTT
CSVVYRAAGGELFF
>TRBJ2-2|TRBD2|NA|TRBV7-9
TGTGCCAGCAGGCCTTTACATAGCGGGAGCCACTACACCGGGGAGCTGTTTTTT
CASRPLHSGSHYTGELFF
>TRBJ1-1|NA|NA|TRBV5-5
TGTGCCAGCAGCCAAGAATGGCTCCCTGAAGCTTTCTTT
CASSQEWLPEAFF
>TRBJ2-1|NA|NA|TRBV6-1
TGTGCCAGCAGCGAGCCCTACTCCTACAATGAGCAGTTCTTC
CASSEPYSYNEQFF
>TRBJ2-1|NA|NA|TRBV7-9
TGTGCCAGCAGCTGGCGGGACCCTGGGGGGGCTGAGCAGTTCTTC
CASSWRDPGGAEQFF
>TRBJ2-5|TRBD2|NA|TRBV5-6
TGTGCCAGCAGCTTGGTTTCGGGAGGGACGTACCAAGAGACCCAGTACTTC
CASSLVSGGTYQETQYF
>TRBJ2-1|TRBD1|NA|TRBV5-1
TGCGCCAGCAGCTTTTCTGACAGGGGGTTCTACAATGAGCAGTTCTTC
CASSFSDRGFYNEQFF
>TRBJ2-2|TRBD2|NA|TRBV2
TGTGCCAGCAGTTCGGGAGCTAGCGGGCGCGGGGAGCTGTTTTTT
CASSSGASGRGELFF
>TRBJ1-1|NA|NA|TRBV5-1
TGCGCCAGCAGCGTACAAGGGGCAGAGCTTTCTGCTTTCTTT
CASSVQGAELSAFF
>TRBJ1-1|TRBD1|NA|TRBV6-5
TGTGCCAGCAGACCTGACAGGGGGTTCACTGAAGCTTTCTTT
CASRPDRGFTEAFF
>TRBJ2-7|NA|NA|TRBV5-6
TGTGCCAGCAGCTTGTTGCTAGCGCAAGAGCAGTACTTC
CASSLLLAQEQYF
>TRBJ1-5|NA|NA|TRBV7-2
TGTGCCAGCAGCCGCGGCCCCCCCCGGGGTCTAAATCAGCCCCAGCATTTT
CASSRGPPRGLNQPQHF
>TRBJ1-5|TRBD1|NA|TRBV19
TGTGCCAGTAGTATAGATTCGGGACAGGGGAAATATAGCAATCAGCCCCAGCATTTT
CASSIDSGQGKYSNQPQHF
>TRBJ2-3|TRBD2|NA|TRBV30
TGTGCCTGGAGTGTGAAGGCGGGAGGGCCTATCGATACGCAGTATTTT
CAWSVKAGGPIDTQYF
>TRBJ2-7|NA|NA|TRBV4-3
TGCGCCAGCAGCCAAGTTTGGGCGGCTGGGAGCTCCTACGAGCAGTACTTC
CASSQVWAAGSSYEQYF
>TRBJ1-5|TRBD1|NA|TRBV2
TGTGCCAGCAGCGGACAGGGATTAAGAGGCAATCAGCCCCAGCATTTT
CASSGQGLRGNQPQHF
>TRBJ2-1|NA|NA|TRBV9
TGTGCCAGCAGCGTAGCCCTACAGCAGGAGCAGTTCTTC
CASSVALQQEQFF
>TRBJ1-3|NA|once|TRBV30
TGTGCCTGGAGTCTCAGGGTTGGAAACACCATATATTTT
CAWSLRVGNTIYF
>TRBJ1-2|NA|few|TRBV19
TGTGCCAGTAAACGGGGGACCTACACCTTC
CASKRGTYTF
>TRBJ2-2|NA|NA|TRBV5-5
TGTGCCAGCAGCTTGGCCAGCGGGCAGAACACCGGGGAGCTGTTTTTT
CASSLASGQNTGELFF
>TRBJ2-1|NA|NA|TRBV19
TGTGCCAGTGATCCGCGAGGTCTAGCTGACTACAATGAGCAGTTCTTC
CASDPRGLADYNEQFF
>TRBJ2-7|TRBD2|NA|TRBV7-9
TGTTCCAGCAGCAAGCGGGAGGGCCTTATTGGGGAGCAGTACTTC
CSSSKREGLIGEQYF
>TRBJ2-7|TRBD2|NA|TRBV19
TGTGCCAGTAGTCTTAAAGGACTAGCGGGAGGTTCGTCCTACGAGCAGTACTTC
CASSLKGLAGGSSYEQYF
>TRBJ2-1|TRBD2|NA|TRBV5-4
TGTGCCAGCAGCTTGGGGACTAGCAGCTACAATGAGCAGTTCTTC
CASSLGTSSYNEQFF